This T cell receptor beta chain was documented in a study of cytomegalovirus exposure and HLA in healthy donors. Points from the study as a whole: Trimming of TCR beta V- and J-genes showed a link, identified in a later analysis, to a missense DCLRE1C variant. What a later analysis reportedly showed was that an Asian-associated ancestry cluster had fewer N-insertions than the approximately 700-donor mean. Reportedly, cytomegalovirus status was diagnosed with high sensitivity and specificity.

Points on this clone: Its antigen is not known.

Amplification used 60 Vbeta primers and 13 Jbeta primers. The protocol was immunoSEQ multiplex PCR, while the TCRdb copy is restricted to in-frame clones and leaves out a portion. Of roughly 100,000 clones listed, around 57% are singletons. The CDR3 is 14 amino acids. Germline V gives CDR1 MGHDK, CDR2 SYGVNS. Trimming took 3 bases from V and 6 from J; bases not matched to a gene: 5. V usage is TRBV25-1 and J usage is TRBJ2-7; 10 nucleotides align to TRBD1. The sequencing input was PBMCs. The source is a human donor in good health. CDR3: CASSEGTGVGEQYF. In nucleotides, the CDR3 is TGTGCCAGCAGTGAGGGGACAGGGGTGGGCGAGCAGTACTTC.